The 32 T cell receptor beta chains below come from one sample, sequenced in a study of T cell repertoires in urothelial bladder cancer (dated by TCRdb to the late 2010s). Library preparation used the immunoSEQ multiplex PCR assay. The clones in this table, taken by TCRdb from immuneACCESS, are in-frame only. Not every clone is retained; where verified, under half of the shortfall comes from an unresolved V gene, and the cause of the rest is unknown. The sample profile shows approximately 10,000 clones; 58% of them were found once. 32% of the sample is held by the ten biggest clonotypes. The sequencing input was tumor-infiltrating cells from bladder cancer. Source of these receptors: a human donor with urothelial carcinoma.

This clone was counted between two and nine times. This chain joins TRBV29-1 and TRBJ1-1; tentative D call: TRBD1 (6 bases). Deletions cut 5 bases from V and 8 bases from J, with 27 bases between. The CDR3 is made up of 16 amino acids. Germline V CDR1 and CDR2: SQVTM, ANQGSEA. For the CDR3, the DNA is TGCAGCGTTCAAAACATGGGGGGGGGACACCTCTTCGAAGCTTTCTTT. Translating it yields CSVQNMGGGHLFEAFF.

The CDR3 region is CASSYLDSNSPLHF. The CDR3 coding sequence is TGTGCCAGCAGTTACTTGGATTCGAATTCACCCCTCCACTTT. The V call is TRBV6-5, the J call TRBJ1-6; D not resolved. Germline V gives CDR1 MNHEY, CDR2 SVGAGI. The CDR3 runs 14 residues. V shed 1 base and J shed 7 bases, with 8 bases lying between them.

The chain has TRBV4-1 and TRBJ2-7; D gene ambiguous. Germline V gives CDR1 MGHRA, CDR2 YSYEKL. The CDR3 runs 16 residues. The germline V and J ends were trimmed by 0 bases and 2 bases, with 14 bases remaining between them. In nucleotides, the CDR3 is TGCGCCAGCAGCCAAGATTTAGGGCAGGAACCCTACGAGCAGTACTTC. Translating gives CASSQDLGQEPYEQYF.

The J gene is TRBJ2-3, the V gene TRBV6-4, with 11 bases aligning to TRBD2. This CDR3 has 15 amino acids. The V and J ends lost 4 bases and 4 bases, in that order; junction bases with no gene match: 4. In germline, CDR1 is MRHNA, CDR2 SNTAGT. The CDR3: CASSGSGGASDTQYF. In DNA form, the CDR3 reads TGTGCCAGCAGTGGTAGCGGGGGGGCCTCAGATACGCAGTATTTT.

The CDR3 spells CASSFETAVIYEQYF. DNA of the CDR3: TGTGCCAGCAGTTTCGAGACAGCTGTTATCTACGAGCAGTACTTC. The chain recombines TRBV27 with TRBJ2-5, with a tentative D call TRBD1 (5 bases). The assigned J gene may be wrong: the sequence end matches TRBJ2-7 better. Germline lookup yields CDR1 MNHEY and CDR2 SMNVEV (reference sequence). This CDR3 contains 15 residues.

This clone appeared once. CDR3 in DNA: TGCAGTGCCCCCAGGGATGGCTACACCTTC. It translates to CSAPRDGYTF. The V call is TRBV20-1, the J call TRBJ1-2, with TRBD1 as a possible D gene (5 bases). The CDR3 length is 10 residues. Deletions cut 6 bases from V and 6 bases from J, with 8 bases between. CDR1 and CDR2 from the germline V gene are DFQATT and SNEGSKA (reference sequence).

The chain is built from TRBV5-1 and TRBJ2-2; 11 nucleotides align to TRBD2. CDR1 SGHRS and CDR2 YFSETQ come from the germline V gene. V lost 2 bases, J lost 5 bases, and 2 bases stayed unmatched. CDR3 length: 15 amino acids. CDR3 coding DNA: TGCGCCAGCAGCTTACTAGCGGGGGCTACCGGGGAGCTGTTTTTT. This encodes CASSLLAGATGELFF.

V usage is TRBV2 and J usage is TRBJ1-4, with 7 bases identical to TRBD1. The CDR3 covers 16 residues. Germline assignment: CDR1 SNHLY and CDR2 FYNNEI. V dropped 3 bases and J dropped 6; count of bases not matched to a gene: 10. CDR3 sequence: CASSDPQTGLDEKLFF. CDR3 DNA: TGTGCCAGCAGTGACCCTCAGACAGGGTTAGATGAAAAACTGTTTTTT.

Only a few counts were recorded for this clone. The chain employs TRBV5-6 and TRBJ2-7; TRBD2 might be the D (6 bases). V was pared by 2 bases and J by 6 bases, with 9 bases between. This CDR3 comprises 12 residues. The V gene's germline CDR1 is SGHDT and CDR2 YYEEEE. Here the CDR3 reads CASSFKRVEQYF. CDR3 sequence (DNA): TGTGCCAGCAGCTTTAAGCGGGTCGAGCAGTACTTC.

The CDR3 spells CASSSGDSHYGYTF. CDR3 sequence (DNA): TGCGCCAGCAGCTCCGGCGACAGCCACTATGGCTACACCTTC. This chain links TRBV5-1 with TRBJ1-2; TRBD1 is a possible D gene (5 bases). The CDR3 is made up of 14 amino acids. With 3 bases removed from V and 3 bases from J, the gap between germline ends came to 12 bases. CDR1 and CDR2 (germline): SGHRS, YFSETQ.

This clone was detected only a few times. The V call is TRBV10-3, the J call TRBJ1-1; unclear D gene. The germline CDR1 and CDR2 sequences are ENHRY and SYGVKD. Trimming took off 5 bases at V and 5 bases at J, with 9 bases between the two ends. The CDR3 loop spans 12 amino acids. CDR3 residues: CAISNGHTEAFF. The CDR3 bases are TGTGCCATCAGTAATGGGCATACTGAAGCTTTCTTT.

CDR3 in amino acids: CASSLLVNEQFF. CDR3 coding DNA: TGTGCCAGCAGCTTACTGGTCAATGAGCAGTTCTTC. The chain employs TRBV7-9 and TRBJ2-1; D ambiguous. CDR1 SEHNR and CDR2 FQNEAQ come from the germline V gene (reference sequence). CDR3 length: 12 amino acids. The V and J ends lost 2 bases and 6 bases respectively, with 5 bases between them.

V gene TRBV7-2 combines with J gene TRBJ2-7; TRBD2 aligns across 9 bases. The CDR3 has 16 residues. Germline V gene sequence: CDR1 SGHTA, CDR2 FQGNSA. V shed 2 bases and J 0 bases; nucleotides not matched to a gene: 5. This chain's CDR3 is CASSLPLAGYSYEQYF. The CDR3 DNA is TGTGCCAGCAGCTTACCGCTAGCGGGGTACTCCTACGAGCAGTACTTC.

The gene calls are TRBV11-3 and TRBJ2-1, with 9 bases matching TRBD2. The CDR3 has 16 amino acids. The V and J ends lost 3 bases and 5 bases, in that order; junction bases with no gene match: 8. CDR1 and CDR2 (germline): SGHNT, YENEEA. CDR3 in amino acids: CASSLDSGGPDNEQFF. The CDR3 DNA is TGTGCCAGCAGCTTGGATAGCGGGGGACCCGACAATGAGCAGTTCTTC.

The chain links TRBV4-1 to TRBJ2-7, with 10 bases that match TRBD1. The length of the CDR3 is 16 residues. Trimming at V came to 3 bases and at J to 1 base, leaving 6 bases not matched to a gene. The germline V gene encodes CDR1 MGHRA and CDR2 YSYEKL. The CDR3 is CASSHKGQGRSYEQYF. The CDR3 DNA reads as TGCGCCAGCAGCCATAAGGGACAGGGGCGATCCTACGAGCAGTACTTC.

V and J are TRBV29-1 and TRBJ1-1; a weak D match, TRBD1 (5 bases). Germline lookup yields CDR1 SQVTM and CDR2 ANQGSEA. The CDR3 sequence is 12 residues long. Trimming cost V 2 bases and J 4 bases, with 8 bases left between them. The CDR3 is CSVERGVTEAFF. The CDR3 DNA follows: TGCAGCGTTGAAAGAGGGGTCACTGAAGCTTTCTTT.

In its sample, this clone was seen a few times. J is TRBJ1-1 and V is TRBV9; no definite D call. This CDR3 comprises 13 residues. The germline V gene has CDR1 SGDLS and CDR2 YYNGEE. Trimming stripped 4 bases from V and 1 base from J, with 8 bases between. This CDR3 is CASSSHENTEAFF. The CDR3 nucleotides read TGTGCCAGCAGCTCACATGAGAACACTGAAGCTTTCTTT.

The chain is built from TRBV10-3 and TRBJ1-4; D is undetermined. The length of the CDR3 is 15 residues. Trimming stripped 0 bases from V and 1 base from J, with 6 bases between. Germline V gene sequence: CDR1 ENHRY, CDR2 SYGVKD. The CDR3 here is CAISESGRTNEKLFF. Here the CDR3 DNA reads TGTGCCATCAGTGAGTCTGGGCGAACTAATGAAAAACTGTTTTTT.

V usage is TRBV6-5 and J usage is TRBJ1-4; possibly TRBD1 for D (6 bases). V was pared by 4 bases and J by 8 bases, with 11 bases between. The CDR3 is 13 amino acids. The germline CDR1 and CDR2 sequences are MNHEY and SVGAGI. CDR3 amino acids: CASSLAGVEKLFF. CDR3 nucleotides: TGTGCCAGCAGTTTGGCAGGGGTCGAAAAACTGTTTTTT.

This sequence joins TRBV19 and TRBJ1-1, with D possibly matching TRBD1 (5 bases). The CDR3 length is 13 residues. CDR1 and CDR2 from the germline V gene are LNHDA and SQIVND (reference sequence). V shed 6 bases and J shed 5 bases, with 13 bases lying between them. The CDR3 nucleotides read TGTGCCAGTAGGGGGAGGGGCGGAACTGAAGCTTTCTTT. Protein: CASRGRGGTEAFF.

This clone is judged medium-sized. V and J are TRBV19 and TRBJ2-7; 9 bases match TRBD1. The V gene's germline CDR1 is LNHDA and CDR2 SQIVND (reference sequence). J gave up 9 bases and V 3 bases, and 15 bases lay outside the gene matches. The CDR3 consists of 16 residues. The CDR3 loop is CASSMWGLETGGRQYF. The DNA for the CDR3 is TGTGCCAGTAGTATGTGGGGGTTGGAGACAGGGGGTCGGCAGTACTTC.

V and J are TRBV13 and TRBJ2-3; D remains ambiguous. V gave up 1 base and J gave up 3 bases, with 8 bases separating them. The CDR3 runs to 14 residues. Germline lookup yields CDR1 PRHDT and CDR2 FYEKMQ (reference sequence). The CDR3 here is CASSLAPGTDTQYF. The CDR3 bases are TGTGCCAGCAGCTTAGCCCCCGGGACAGATACGCAGTATTTT.

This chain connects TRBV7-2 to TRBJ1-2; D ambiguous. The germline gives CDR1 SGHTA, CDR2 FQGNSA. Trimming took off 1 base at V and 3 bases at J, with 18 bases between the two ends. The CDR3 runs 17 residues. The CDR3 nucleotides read TGTGCCAGCAGCTTAGACCCCAGCAAGGGTTTTTACTATGGCTACACCTTC. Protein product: CASSLDPSKGFYYGYTF.

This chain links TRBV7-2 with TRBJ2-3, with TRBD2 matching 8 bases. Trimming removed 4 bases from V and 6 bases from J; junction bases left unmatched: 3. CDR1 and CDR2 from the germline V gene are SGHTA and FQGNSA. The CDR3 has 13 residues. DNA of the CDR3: TGTGCCAGCAGCTCCCAGCGGGGGGATACGCAGTATTTT. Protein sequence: CASSSQRGDTQYF.

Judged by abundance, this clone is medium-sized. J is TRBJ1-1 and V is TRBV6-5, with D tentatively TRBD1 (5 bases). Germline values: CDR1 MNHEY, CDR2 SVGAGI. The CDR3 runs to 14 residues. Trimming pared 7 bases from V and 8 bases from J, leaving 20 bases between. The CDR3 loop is CASKTLRNRREAFF. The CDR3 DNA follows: TGTGCCAGCAAAACGCTACGGAACAGGAGGGAAGCTTTCTTT.

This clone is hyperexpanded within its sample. CDR3 bases: TGTGCCAGCTCATTCCCCGGGACAGGGTCGCACGAGCAGTACTTC. It specifies CASSFPGTGSHEQYF. V usage is TRBV18 and J usage is TRBJ2-7, with 9 positions matching TRBD1. The CDR3 loop spans 15 amino acids. Germline V gene lookup returns CDR1 KGHSH and CDR2 LQKENI. Unmatched junction bases numbered 10, after V lost 5 bases and J lost 5 bases. The full variable domain, in which reference TRBV18 and TRBJ2-7 provide the parts outside the CDR3, is NAGVMQNPRHLVRRRGQEARLRCSPMKGHSHVYWYRQLPEEGLKFMVYLQKENIIDESGMPKERFSAEFPKEGPSILRIQQVVRGDSAAYFCASSFPGTGSHEQYFGPGTRLTVT.

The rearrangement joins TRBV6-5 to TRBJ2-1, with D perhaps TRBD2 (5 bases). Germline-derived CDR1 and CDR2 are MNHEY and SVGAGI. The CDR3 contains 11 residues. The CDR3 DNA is TGTGAGACCTCCGAGGGCAATGAGCAGTTCTTC. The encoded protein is CETSEGNEQFF.

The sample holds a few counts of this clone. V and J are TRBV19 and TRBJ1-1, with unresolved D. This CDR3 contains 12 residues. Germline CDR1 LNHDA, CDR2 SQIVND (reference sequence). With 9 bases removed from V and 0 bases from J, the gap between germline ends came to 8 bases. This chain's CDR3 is CASSFVNTEAFF. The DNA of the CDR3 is TGTGCCAGCAGCTTCGTGAACACTGAAGCTTTCTTT.

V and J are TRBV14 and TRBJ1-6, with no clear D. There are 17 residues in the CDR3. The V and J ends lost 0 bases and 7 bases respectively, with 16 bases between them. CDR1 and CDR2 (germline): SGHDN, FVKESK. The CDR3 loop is CASSQDLSGMGNSPLHF. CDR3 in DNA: TGTGCCAGCAGCCAAGATCTATCGGGGATGGGCAATTCACCCCTCCACTTT.

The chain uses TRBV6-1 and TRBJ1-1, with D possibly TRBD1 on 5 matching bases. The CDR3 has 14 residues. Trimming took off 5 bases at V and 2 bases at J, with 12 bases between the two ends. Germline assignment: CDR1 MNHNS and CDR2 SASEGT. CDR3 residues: CASSLARTNTEAFF. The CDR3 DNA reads TGTGCCAGCAGTTTAGCCAGGACAAACACTGAAGCTTTCTTT.

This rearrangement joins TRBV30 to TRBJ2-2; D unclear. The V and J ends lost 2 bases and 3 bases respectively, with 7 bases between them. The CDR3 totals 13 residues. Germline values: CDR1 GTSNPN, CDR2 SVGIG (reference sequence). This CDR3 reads CAWSREYTGELFF. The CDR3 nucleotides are TGTGCCTGGAGTCGAGAATACACCGGGGAGCTGTTTTTT.

This CDR3 is CATSRVRTGVNTEAFF. CDR3 bases: TGTGCCACCAGCAGAGTAAGGACAGGGGTTAACACTGAAGCTTTCTTT. J is TRBJ1-1 and V is TRBV15, with 9 bases fitting TRBD1. Germline CDR1 reads LNHNV; CDR2 reads YYDKDF (reference sequence). Trimming took 1 base from V and 2 from J; bases not matched to a gene: 5. The CDR3 spans 16 residues.